This T cell receptor beta chain is from a study of naive and memory T cell subsets (dated by TCRdb to the late 2010s). Study-level background: According to the figure summarizing the samples, there were around 10 blood donors, 7 tuberculin skin test biopsies and 3 saline control biopsies. Skin biopsies were collected from tuberculin skin test sites or from saline-injected control sites and were processed for RNA extraction as previously described. PCR2 was typically a SYBR Green qPCR stopped at a set threshold; low-input samples could instead use end-point PCR (around 6 cycles). Results the study describes overall, beyond this receptor: The paper did not give details of skin biopsy collection and RNA processing, instead referencing earlier studies for those details. TCR sequences were reportedly recovered from both skin biopsy types, with far more TCRs at tuberculin skin test sites. The larger number of TCRs found at tuberculin skin test sites was interpreted as T cell infiltration of a delayed type IV hypersensitivity reaction. The potential sensitivity of the RNA-based method to TCR transcript changes with T cell activation and differentiation was acknowledged.

Preparation of the library involved UMI-ligation and nested PCR. The ligated cDNA was amplified in four rounds of PCR with nested alpha and beta constant region primers together with the SP2 primer. For the blood and skin samples, reverse transcription of TCR RNA was done with SuperScript IV along with alpha and beta constant region primers. Using T4 RNA ligase 1, an oligonucleotide carrying both the Illumina SP2 primer and a UMI was ligated onto the 3' end of the cDNA. The 12-nucleotide UMI consisted of two random hexamers with an eight-base spacer between the hexamers to prevent hairpin formation. TCR alpha and beta chain libraries were processed separately from the second PCR onward, with dual indexing for multiplexing. After pooling, the indexed libraries were analyzed by capillary electrophoresis and sequenced on either an Illumina MiSeq or NextSeq. To boost base diversity and improve cluster recognition, PhiX DNA at about 5-8% was spiked into the libraries. Regarding the original processing steps: Demultiplexor pulled UMIs out of read 2, joined the UMIs with the TCR sequence from read 1, and separated reads according to sample indices. V and J genes and V-J junctions were identified by Decombinator, and each TCR was assigned a five-part identifier that included V and J deletions. Collapsinator relied on UMIs to correct both sequencing errors and PCR amplification heterogeneity, producing a UMI-based abundance for each TCR. Identifiers were converted to nucleotide sequence by CDR3Translator and translated to amino acids, and CDR3 regions were extracted on the basis of terminal motifs. Error-corrected alpha and beta TCR counts from blood and skin were compared after normalization to input RNA amount. The public reads were reanalyzed by TCRdb: fastp trimming at Q25, MiXCR alignment, in-frame beta chains only. Every entry covers one CDR3 protein and lists the most common genes and DNA from its rows. TCRdb's processing, not the authors' own work, is the source of the V and J calls. The sample table holds 20,000 to 25,000 distinct CDR3 sequences, of which roughly 6% were seen once. Roughly 6.2% of the sample is taken by the ten largest.

This clonotype was seen a handful of times. Its antigen remains undetermined. No much larger clonotype is one base removed from it; base qualities were not supplied. V is trimmed back by 4 bases and J by 7 bases, and the junction contains 4 bases that no gene match accounts for. Sequences SGHDT (CDR1) and YYEEEE (CDR2) are obtained from the germline V gene. The CDR3, cysteine through phenylalanine, is 13 amino acids long. Kept here is only the CDR3 DNA, which spans 39 bases and is read in frame from base 1. The sample's treatment or condition, from its label and the paper: skin biopsy from PPD injection site in Mantoux-positive individual. The study described a robust, sensitive protocol for amplifying, sequencing and analyzing TCRs, using 3' ligation of a UMI-containing oligonucleotide to TCR cDNA. The tuberculin skin test biopsies were taken from PPD-injected sites in individuals who had a positive Mantoux test. Before reverse transcription, total RNA that had not been cell sorted was treated with RQ1 DNase, with a target input of roughly 1 to 1,100 ng. Libraries were prepared from skin biopsies and whole blood so that pipeline robustness could be tested in samples in which T cells form a minority population.

The chain links TRBV5-6 with TRBJ2-1, and TRBD1 matches 8 of the central bases. Sequenced here: skin, sampled from a tuberculin skin test site. This sequence was found in an adult in good health. The CDR3 region reads CASSTWTGNEQFF. The DNA sequence is TGTGCCAGCAGCACCTGGACAGGGAATGAGCAGTTCTTC.